The 24 T cell receptor beta chains reported below all come from one sample, sequenced in a study of CD8+ T cells in alopecia areata. Stated treatment: oral pan-JAK inhibitor, 5-10 mg twice daily. It was cDNA, reverse transcribed from extracted RNA, that served as the sequencing template. Using immunoSEQ multiplex PCR, the repertoire was profiled, and TCRdb retains in-frame clones only, with some absent. The sample has about 120,000 clones, around 63% seen once; the top ten hold roughly 5%. Specimen: CD4+ T cells sorted from blood, collected at week 4, from a patient treated with tofacitinib. These receptors were taken from a human donor with alopecia areata.

The V and J genes are TRBV5-1 and TRBJ2-5; TRBD1 matches 9 bases. The CDR3 loop spans 15 amino acids. Per germline, CDR1 SGHRS and CDR2 YFSETQ. The ends lost 3 bases at V and 4 bases at J; junction bases unmatched: 7. CDR3 amino acids: CASSSTGGNGETQYF. As DNA, the CDR3 is TGCGCCAGCAGCTCTACAGGGGGCAACGGAGAGACCCAGTACTTC.

The J gene is TRBJ1-2, the V gene TRBV6-5; maybe TRBD1 (5 bases). With 5 bases removed from V and 4 bases from J, the gap between germline ends came to 8 bases. Germline CDR1 MNHEY, CDR2 SVGAGI. The CDR3 consists of 12 residues. Here the CDR3 reads CASSRDSYGYTF. The CDR3 region has the DNA TGTGCCAGCAGTCGCGACAGCTATGGCTACACCTTC.

This chain links TRBV7-2 with TRBJ1-1, with a weak D call TRBD1 (6 bases). Germline CDR1 and CDR2: SGHTA and FQGNSA. The CDR3 covers 15 residues. Trimming took 5 bases from V and 0 from J, leaving 13 bases between them. In DNA form, the CDR3 reads TGTGCCAGCAGCCAAACAGGGTCGGTGAACACTGAAGCTTTCTTT. It yields the protein CASSQTGSVNTEAFF.

In its sample, this clone was seen a few times. The V and J genes are TRBV6-4 and TRBJ2-1; 8 bases align to TRBD1. Germline CDR1 reads MRHNA; CDR2 reads SNTAGT. Losses at the gene ends were 6 bases for V and 6 bases for J; bases not matched to a gene: 10. CDR3 length equals 15 residues. CDR3 in amino acids: CASSPSDRASNEQFF. The CDR3 DNA sequence: TGTGCCAGCAGCCCTTCGGACAGGGCGAGCAATGAGCAGTTCTTC.

The chain combines TRBV5-4 with TRBJ1-2; D unresolved. The V end was cut by 4 bases, the J end by 7 bases, with 14 bases between. Looked up from germline, CDR1 is SGHNT and CDR2 is YYREEE (reference sequence). There are 13 residues in the CDR3. CDR3: CASSPGGLGGYTF. DNA of the CDR3: TGTGCCAGCAGCCCCGGAGGGTTGGGTGGCTACACCTTC. Together with reference TRBV5-4 and TRBJ1-2, the CDR3 gives the full variable domain: ETGVTQSPTHLIKTRGQQVTLRCSSQSGHNTVSWYQQALGQGPQFIFQYYREEENGRGNFPPRFSGLQFPNYSSELNVNALELDDSALYLCASSPGGLGGYTFGSGTRLTVV.

This clone came up a few times. Here the CDR3 reads CASSQGFSGVTGYEQYF. For the CDR3, the DNA is TGCGCCAGCAGCCAAGGTTTTAGCGGGGTAACGGGGTACGAGCAGTACTTC. The rearrangement links TRBV4-1 to TRBJ2-7, with 8 bases lining up with TRBD2. Unmatched junction bases numbered 12, after V lost 1 base and J lost 4 bases. This CDR3 region has 17 residues. Germline CDR1 MGHRA, CDR2 YSYEKL.

The rearrangement joins TRBV4-3 to TRBJ2-7; D could derive from TRBD1 or TRBD2 (5 bases each). This CDR3 has 15 amino acids. From germline, CDR1 is LGHNA and CDR2 YSLEER. Trimming took 0 bases from V and 3 from J, leaving 12 bases between them. CDR3 residues: CASSQDDRDGYEQYF. The CDR3 nucleotides read TGCGCCAGCAGCCAAGATGACCGGGACGGCTACGAGCAGTACTTC.

The chain is built from TRBV4-3 and TRBJ2-5; no reliable D call. Germline loops: CDR1 LGHNA, CDR2 YSLEER. V lost 4 bases and J lost 2, with 14 bases in between. This CDR3 is 15 amino acids long. CDR3 amino acids: CASSPNLADQETQYF. The DNA of the CDR3 is TGCGCCAGCAGCCCGAATTTGGCGGATCAAGAGACCCAGTACTTC.

This sequence joins TRBV5-1 and TRBJ2-3; D not resolved. The CDR3 is 14 residues long. Germline V CDR1 and CDR2: SGHRS, YFSETQ. V lost 0 bases and J lost 1, with 6 bases in between. In nucleotides, the CDR3 is TGCGCCAGCAGCTTGGAGGCTCGCACAGATACGCAGTATTTT. It is translated as CASSLEARTDTQYF.

This clone was recorded only once. The gene calls are TRBV15 and TRBJ2-1; the match to TRBD2 covers 11 bases. Germline CDR1 reads LNHNV; CDR2 reads YYDKDF (reference sequence). The trim removed 5 bases at V and 2 bases at J, leaving 2 bases unmatched. The CDR3 sequence is 15 residues long. The CDR3 loop is CATSELAGAYNEQFF. For the CDR3, the DNA is TGTGCCACCAGCGAACTAGCGGGGGCCTACAATGAGCAGTTCTTC.

This chain connects TRBV5-1 to TRBJ2-5, with 10 bases matching TRBD2. CDR3 size: 17 residues. V was clipped by 0 bases and J by 5 bases; unmatched bases: 10. Germline V gene data show CDR1 as SGHRS and CDR2 as YFSETQ. This CDR3 reads CASSLAKAGGPLETQYF. Written as DNA, the CDR3 is TGCGCCAGCAGCTTGGCCAAAGCGGGAGGGCCATTGGAGACCCAGTACTTC.

This chain joins TRBV29-1 and TRBJ1-2; 9 nucleotides align to TRBD1. The V and J ends lost 0 bases and 7 bases, in that order; junction bases with no gene match: 3. CDR3 length: 13 amino acids. The germline V gene has CDR1 SQVTM and CDR2 ANQGSEA. The CDR3 loop reads CSVEEQGALGYTF. Written as DNA, the CDR3 is TGCAGCGTTGAAGAACAGGGGGCGCTTGGCTACACCTTC.

This chain joins TRBV2 and TRBJ2-5, with 12 bases lining up with TRBD2. Germline V gene data show CDR1 as SNHLY and CDR2 as FYNNEI. The CDR3 contains 17 residues. V was pared by 7 bases and J by 7 bases, with 16 bases of the junction left unmatched. The CDR3 loop reads CASMVDNLAGGPGTQYF. The CDR3 DNA reads TGTGCCAGCATGGTAGACAACCTAGCGGGGGGGCCCGGGACCCAGTACTTC.

The chain has TRBV15 and TRBJ1-5; TRBD1 aligns across 10 bases. The CDR3 has 17 amino acids. Germline values: CDR1 LNHNV, CDR2 YYDKDF (reference sequence). With 0 bases clipped from V and 7 bases from J, the junction kept 9 bases outside the gene matches. As DNA, the CDR3 is TGTGCCACCAGCAGAGACGCCACGGGACAGGGGATGCAGCCCCAGCATTTT. Amino acid sequence: CATSRDATGQGMQPQHF.

V usage is TRBV9 and J usage is TRBJ2-3, with unresolved D. CDR1 SGDLS and CDR2 YYNGEE come from the germline V gene. The CDR3 sequence is 13 residues long. With 4 bases removed from V and 6 bases from J, the gap between germline ends came to 12 bases. CDR3 sequence reads: CASSPPQMDTQYF. CDR3 coding DNA: TGTGCCAGCAGCCCTCCACAGATGGATACGCAGTATTTT.

The chain carries TRBV7-9 and TRBJ1-2; 7 bases are shared with TRBD1. Per the germline V gene, CDR1 is SEHNR and CDR2 is FQNEAQ (reference sequence). The trim removed 4 bases at V and 7 bases at J, leaving 9 bases unmatched. The CDR3 contains 14 residues. CDR3 residues: CASSSSQGVLGYTF. CDR3 DNA: TGTGCCAGCAGCTCCAGCCAGGGGGTTCTTGGCTACACCTTC.

The chain is built from TRBV28 and TRBJ2-1; TRBD2 aligns across 11 bases. This CDR3 has 15 amino acids. J gave up 2 bases and V 6 bases, and 3 bases lay outside the gene matches. Germline V gene sequence: CDR1 MDHEN, CDR2 SYDVKM. CDR3 loop: CASRRSGRAYNEQFF. CDR3 in DNA: TGTGCCAGCAGACGTAGCGGGAGGGCCTACAATGAGCAGTTCTTC.

The V gene is TRBV9, the J gene TRBJ2-7; possible D gene TRBD1, 5 bases. This CDR3 has 12 amino acids. Trimming stripped 4 bases from V and 7 bases from J, with 12 bases between. Germline CDR1 and CDR2: SGDLS and YYNGEE. The CDR3 spells CASSRGLEEQYF. CDR3 nucleotide sequence: TGTGCCAGCAGCAGGGGATTGGAAGAGCAGTACTTC.

This sequence joins TRBV9 and TRBJ1-6; D is unclear. CDR1 is SGDLS, CDR2 YYNGEE, per germline. The CDR3 loop spans 15 amino acids. V dropped 0 bases and J dropped 8 bases, with 12 bases sitting between them. The CDR3 is CASSVDGQNYSPLHF. The CDR3, as DNA: TGTGCCAGCAGCGTAGACGGTCAGAACTATTCACCCCTCCACTTT.

The J gene is TRBJ2-7, the V gene TRBV27; TRBD2 might be the D (6 bases). The CDR3 totals 14 residues. Per the germline V gene, CDR1 is MNHEY and CDR2 is SMNVEV (reference sequence). The V and J ends lost 0 bases and 3 bases respectively, with 9 bases between them. The CDR3 region has the DNA TGTGCCAGCAGTTTATCCAGGGAGGTCTACGAGCAGTACTTC. Translating gives CASSLSREVYEQYF.

The chain is built from TRBV7-3 and TRBJ1-2; maybe TRBD1 (5 bases). The V and J ends lost 1 base and 7 bases respectively, with 10 bases between them. Germline-derived CDR1 and CDR2 are SGHTA and FQGTGA. The CDR3 totals 13 residues. The CDR3 region is CASSLRDGAGYTF. The CDR3, as DNA: TGTGCCAGCAGCTTAAGGGATGGGGCTGGCTACACCTTC.

V is TRBV7-2 and J is TRBJ2-7, with D tentatively TRBD1 (6 bases). The germline V and J ends were trimmed by 5 bases and 3 bases, with 11 bases remaining between them. The CDR3 has 13 residues. Germline loops: CDR1 SGHTA, CDR2 FQGNSA. The CDR3 loop is CASSQRTDYEQYF. CDR3 DNA sequence: TGTGCCAGCAGCCAAAGGACAGACTACGAGCAGTACTTC.

This clone occurred a few times. The chain joins TRBV30 to TRBJ2-3; D gene unclear. Trimming took 2 bases from V and 1 from J, leaving 7 bases between them. Germline CDR1 GTSNPN, CDR2 SVGIG (reference sequence). CDR3 length: 13 amino acids. The CDR3 reads CAWSRWGTDTQYF. In DNA form, the CDR3 reads TGTGCCTGGAGTCGGTGGGGCACAGATACGCAGTATTTT.

The chain joins TRBV30 to TRBJ1-2, with a weak D call TRBD1 (6 bases). The CDR3 extends over 12 amino acids. The V end lost 5 bases, the J end lost 3 bases, and 10 bases lay between the germline ends. Germline CDR1 and CDR2: GTSNPN and SVGIG (reference sequence). The CDR3 sequence: CAWVGQHYGYTF. In DNA form, the CDR3 reads TGTGCCTGGGTTGGACAGCACTATGGCTACACCTTC.